The 15 T cell receptor beta chains listed next were all sequenced from one sample in a study of blood T cell repertoires in COVID-19. Data came from immunoSEQ multiplex PCR; TCRdb stores just in-frame clones and leaves some out. The repertoire holds about 15,000 clones, with 70% to 90% as singletons. Sequenced input: peripheral blood. The source of these receptors is a man between 65 and 85 years old in a cohort sampled during active COVID-19.

This clone was seen only once. V is TRBV6-2 or TRBV6-3 and J is TRBJ2-3; 8 bases align to TRBD2. V lost 3 bases to trimming and J lost 6 bases; unmatched junction nucleotides: 17. Germline assignment: CDR1 MNHEY and CDR2 SVGEGT. CDR3 length: 18 residues. The CDR3 nucleotides are TGTGCCAGCAGTTATCGGAGCGGGAGCGCGAGGATGACGGATACGCAGTATTTT. It specifies CASSYRSGSARMTDTQYF.

The genes are TRBV19 and TRBJ2-2, with 9 bases lining up with TRBD2. V lost 1 base, J lost 6 bases, and 6 bases stayed unmatched. There are 16 residues in the CDR3. The germline V gene encodes CDR1 LNHDA and CDR2 SQIVND (reference sequence). Here the CDR3 DNA reads TGTGCCAGTAGTATAGGGCTAGCGGGGACGGCCGGGGAGCTGTTTTTT. This gives the protein CASSIGLAGTAGELFF.

The chain carries TRBV24-1 and TRBJ1-4; D uncertain. Germline V lookup: CDR1 KGHDR, CDR2 SFDVKD. This CDR3 has 12 amino acids. V was shortened by 5 bases and J by 13 bases, with 13 bases between the two germline ends. CDR3 amino acids: CATSGDSHGLFF. In DNA, the CDR3 is TGTGCCACCAGTGGTGACTCCCATGGACTGTTTTTT.

The chain is built from TRBV5-1 and TRBJ2-7; perhaps TRBD1 as D (5 bases). CDR1 SGHRS and CDR2 YFSETQ come from the germline V gene. With 0 bases removed from V and 6 bases from J, the gap between germline ends came to 19 bases. This CDR3 is built from 16 residues. The CDR3 region is CASSLVGEGAAIEQYF. CDR3 in DNA: TGCGCCAGCAGCTTGGTGGGTGAAGGGGCCGCGATCGAGCAGTACTTC.

The chain recombines TRBV3-1 (or the pseudogene TRBV3-2) with TRBJ1-1; D unresolved. The CDR3 is 15 residues long. Germline V gives CDR1 LGHDT, CDR2 YNNKEL (reference sequence). The V end lost 1 base, the J end lost 1 base, and 10 bases lay between the germline ends. CDR3 sequence: CASSQGIHTNTEAFF. The CDR3 region has the DNA TGTGCCAGCAGCCAAGGCATACATACGAACACTGAAGCTTTCTTT.

The V call is TRBV18, the J call TRBJ1-5, with 9 bases lining up with TRBD1. V gave up 2 bases and J gave up 0 bases; unmatched junction bases: 8. The germline CDR1 and CDR2 sequences are KGHSH and LQKENI. CDR3 length: 18 amino acids. The DNA of the CDR3 is TGTGCCAGCTCACCATTCCCCGGACAGGGGACTAGCAATCAGCCCCAGCATTTT. This codes for CASSPFPGQGTSNQPQHF. Using reference TRBV18 and TRBJ1-5 for the parts outside the CDR3, the full variable domain is NAGVMQNPRHLVRRRGQEARLRCSPMKGHSHVYWYRQLPEEGLKFMVYLQKENIIDESGMPKERFSAEFPKEGPSILRIQQVVRGDSAAYFCASSPFPGQGTSNQPQHFGDGTRLSIL.

V gene TRBV5-3 combines with J gene TRBJ2-3; a weak D match, TRBD2 (6 bases). TRBV5-3 is an ORF for which the function is uncertain. V was shortened by 3 bases and J by 0 bases, with 14 bases between the two germline ends. CDR3 size: 16 residues. The chain's CDR3 is CARSSRGSISTDTQYF. DNA for the CDR3: TGTGCCAGAAGCTCACGGGGGTCCATTAGCACAGATACGCAGTATTTT.

The chain is built from TRBV27 and TRBJ2-3, with TRBD1 as a possible D gene (5 bases). Trimming pared 7 bases from V and 1 base from J, leaving 12 bases between. The CDR3 covers 14 residues. Per germline, CDR1 MNHEY and CDR2 SMNVEV (reference sequence). DNA of the CDR3: TGTGCCAGCAAAACTCAGGGCGGCACAGATACGCAGTATTTT. It specifies CASKTQGGTDTQYF.

The chain employs TRBV27 and TRBJ2-7; the D gene is possibly TRBD2 (5 bases). Trimming left V 3 bases short and J 0 bases short, with 12 bases between. Looked up from germline, CDR1 is MNHEY and CDR2 is SMNVEV (reference sequence). This CDR3 is built from 15 residues. The CDR3 region has the DNA TGTGCCAGCAGTTTGTTAGCGCCCAGCTCCTACGAGCAGTACTTC. Protein product: CASSLLAPSSYEQYF.

The V gene is TRBV6-2 or TRBV6-3, the J gene TRBJ2-1, with D perhaps matching TRBD2 (7 bases). The ends were cut back, 2 bases at V and 8 bases at J, with 19 bases in the middle. The CDR3 is 16 amino acids. The germline V gene encodes CDR1 MNHEY and CDR2 SVGEGT. In DNA, the CDR3 is TGTGCCAGCAGTTACGGTGGGGGCGGGAGTTTATATGAGCAGTTCTTC. Its protein is CASSYGGGGSLYEQFF.

This clone has a handful of counts. Other DNA sequences in the same sample also yield this CDR3. The gene calls are TRBV14 and TRBJ2-3; D is unclear. V was pared by 1 base and J by 2 bases, with 7 bases between. The CDR3 runs 14 residues. The germline gives CDR1 SGHDN, CDR2 FVKESK. For the CDR3, the DNA is TGTGCCAGCAGCCAAGGTCGACACACAGATACGCAGTATTTT. Protein product: CASSQGRHTDTQYF.

This clone was observed a few times. The chain combines TRBV6-2 or TRBV6-3 with TRBJ1-2; the D gene is possibly TRBD1 (6 bases). The germline CDR1 and CDR2 sequences are MNHEY and SVGEGT. The CDR3 spans 13 residues. V lost 3 bases, J lost 6 bases, and 11 bases lay in between. The CDR3 bases are TGTGCCAGCAGTTATTCTCAGGGGAATGGCTACACCTTC. Its protein product is CASSYSQGNGYTF.

This chain connects TRBV27 to TRBJ1-2; TRBD1 might be the D (6 bases). The CDR3 consists of 14 residues. V was trimmed by 5 bases and J by 7 bases, leaving 17 bases between them. Per the germline V gene, CDR1 is MNHEY and CDR2 is SMNVEV (reference sequence). The CDR3 here is CASSPTGLGRGYTF. The DNA for the CDR3 is TGTGCCAGCAGTCCCACAGGGCTAGGACGTGGCTACACCTTC.

This chain joins TRBV6-5 and TRBJ1-1, with a weak D call TRBD1 (6 bases). CDR3 length: 15 amino acids. Trimming left V 6 bases short and J 2 bases short, with 16 bases between. Germline V gene sequence: CDR1 MNHEY, CDR2 SVGAGI. CDR3 in amino acids: CASRTPTGINTEAFF. The CDR3 region has the DNA TGTGCCAGCAGAACCCCCACAGGGATCAACACTGAAGCTTTCTTT.

This clone was counted a few times. J is TRBJ2-1 and V is TRBV27; 9 bases agree with TRBD1. J lost 3 bases, V lost 5 bases, and 14 bases had no gene match. Germline CDR1 reads MNHEY; CDR2 reads SMNVEV (reference sequence). The CDR3 spans 18 residues. The chain's CDR3 is CASSPSAGTGLYYNEQFF. The CDR3 nucleotides are TGTGCCAGCAGTCCATCGGCAGGGACAGGGCTTTACTACAATGAGCAGTTCTTC.